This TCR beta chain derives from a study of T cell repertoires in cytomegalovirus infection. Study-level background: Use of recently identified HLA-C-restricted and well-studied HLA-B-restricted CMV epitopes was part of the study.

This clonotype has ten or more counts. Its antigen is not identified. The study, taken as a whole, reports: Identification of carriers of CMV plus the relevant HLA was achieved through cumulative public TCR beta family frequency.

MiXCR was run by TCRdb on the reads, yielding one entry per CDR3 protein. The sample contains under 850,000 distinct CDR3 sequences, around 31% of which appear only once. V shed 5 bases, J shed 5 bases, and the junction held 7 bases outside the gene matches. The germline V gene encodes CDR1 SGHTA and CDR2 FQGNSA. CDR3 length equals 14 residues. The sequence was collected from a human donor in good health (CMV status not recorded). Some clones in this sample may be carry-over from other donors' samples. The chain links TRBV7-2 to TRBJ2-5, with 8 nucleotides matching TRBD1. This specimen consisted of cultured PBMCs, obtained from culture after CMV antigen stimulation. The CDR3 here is CASSPGGAWETQYF. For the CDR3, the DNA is TGTGCCAGCAGCCCAGGGGGCGCCTGGGAGACCCAGTACTTC.